The sequence of this T cell receptor (beta chain) was determined in a study of control samples from healthy donors and cancer patients. V was shortened by 3 bases and J by 13 bases, with 21 bases between the two germline ends. From germline, CDR1 is MNHNS and CDR2 SASEGT. The CDR3 is 14 residues long. The method was immunoSEQ multiplex PCR; TCRdb's version includes in-frame clones alone and lacks a portion of them. The table lists 55,000 to 85,000 clones, 70% to 90% of them singletons, with 2% to 2.5% in the top ten. This TCR was recovered from a woman aged 45-60 years with head and neck cancer. This rearrangement joins TRBV6-1 to TRBJ2-5; no firm D call. The source material was PBMCs. CDR3 in amino acids: CASSDNGLFNRRYF. The DNA for the CDR3 is TGTGCCAGCAGTGATAACGGATTGTTTAACCGGAGGTACTTC.